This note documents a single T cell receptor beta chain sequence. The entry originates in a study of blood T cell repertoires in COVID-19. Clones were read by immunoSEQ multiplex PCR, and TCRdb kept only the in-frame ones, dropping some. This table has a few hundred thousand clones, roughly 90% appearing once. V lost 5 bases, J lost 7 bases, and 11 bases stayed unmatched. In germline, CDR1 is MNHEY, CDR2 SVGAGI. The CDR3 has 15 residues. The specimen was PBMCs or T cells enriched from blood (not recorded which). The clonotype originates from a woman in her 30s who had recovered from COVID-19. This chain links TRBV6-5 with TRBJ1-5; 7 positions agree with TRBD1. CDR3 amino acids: CASSRRDSKNQPQHF. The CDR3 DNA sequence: TGTGCCAGCAGTCGCCGGGACAGTAAAAACCAGCCCCAGCATTTT.